These T cell receptor beta chains were read from a single sample in a study of blood T cell repertoires in COVID-19. TCRdb keeps only in-frame clones here, not all; method: immunoSEQ multiplex PCR. Of approximately 170,000 clones listed, 82% are singletons. Sample: peripheral blood. Receptor source: an elderly woman with active or convalescent COVID-19. Both conserved end residues are part of each CDR3. Fields, in order: D gene, clone size, J gene, V gene, CDR3 DNA, CDR3 protein. A D gene is named only where the DNA matches it firmly. The size field is filled for only some rows; it gives once, few, many or a size class.

d_call: -; clone_size: -; j_call: TRBJ2-5; v_call: TRBV6-6; cdr3_nt: TGTGCCAGCAGTTACGCGGAAGAGACCCAGTACTTC; cdr3_aa: CASSYAEETQYF
d_call: -; clone_size: -; j_call: TRBJ1-1; v_call: TRBV6-5; cdr3_nt: TGTGCCAGCAGTTTTCTGGGGCGGACTGAAGCTTTCTTT; cdr3_aa: CASSFLGRTEAFF
d_call: -; clone_size: -; j_call: TRBJ1-1; v_call: TRBV29-1; cdr3_nt: TGCAGCGTCCGTGGAGGAGGGTCTGGCACTGAAGCTTTCTTT; cdr3_aa: CSVRGGGSGTEAFF
d_call: TRBD2; clone_size: -; j_call: TRBJ2-2; v_call: TRBV5-6; cdr3_nt: TGTGCCAGCAGCTCGACTAGCGGGAGGGTTCCGAACACCGGGGAGCTGTTTTTT; cdr3_aa: CASSSTSGRVPNTGELFF
d_call: -; clone_size: -; j_call: TRBJ1-1; v_call: TRBV6-6; cdr3_nt: TGTGCCAGCAGTTACTCTCAGGGTACTGAAGCTTTCTTT; cdr3_aa: CASSYSQGTEAFF
d_call: -; clone_size: -; j_call: TRBJ2-5; v_call: TRBV5-3; cdr3_nt: TGTGCCAGAAGCTTGCAACAGAAAGAGACCCAGTACTTC; cdr3_aa: CARSLQQKETQYF
d_call: TRBD2; clone_size: -; j_call: TRBJ2-5; v_call: TRBV10-3; cdr3_nt: TGTGCCATCAGTTCGGGACTAGCGGGAGCAGAGACCCAGTACTTC; cdr3_aa: CAISSGLAGAETQYF
d_call: -; clone_size: once; j_call: TRBJ1-1; v_call: TRBV18; cdr3_nt: TGTGCCAGCTCTCCCAAGATGGGCGCGGACATGAACACTGAAGCTTTCTTT; cdr3_aa: CASSPKMGADMNTEAFF
d_call: -; clone_size: -; j_call: TRBJ2-1; v_call: TRBV7-6; cdr3_nt: TGTGCCAGCAGCCCGCGAGCGGGCGAGGGTGGGGATGAGCAGTTCTTC; cdr3_aa: CASSPRAGEGGDEQFF
d_call: -; clone_size: -; j_call: TRBJ1-4; v_call: TRBV10-3; cdr3_nt: TGTGCCATCAGCCCCGGGACAAGGAATGAAAAACTGTTTTTT; cdr3_aa: CAISPGTRNEKLFF
d_call: -; clone_size: -; j_call: TRBJ1-6; v_call: TRBV28; cdr3_nt: TGTGCCAGCACCCTACCTGAATATAATTCACCCCTCCACTTT; cdr3_aa: CASTLPEYNSPLHF
d_call: -; clone_size: -; j_call: TRBJ1-2; v_call: TRBV28; cdr3_nt: TGTGCCAGCAGTTTCAGGGGATTGGGCTACACCTTC; cdr3_aa: CASSFRGLGYTF
d_call: TRBD1; clone_size: -; j_call: TRBJ1-2; v_call: TRBV10-3; cdr3_nt: TGTGCCATCAGAGGACAGGAGAACTATGGCTACACCTTC; cdr3_aa: CAIRGQENYGYTF
d_call: TRBD1; clone_size: -; j_call: TRBJ1-2; v_call: TRBV5-5; cdr3_nt: TGTGCCAGCAGCGTTATATCGGACAGGGGCTATGGCTACACCTTC; cdr3_aa: CASSVISDRGYGYTF
d_call: -; clone_size: -; j_call: TRBJ2-6; v_call: TRBV6-5; cdr3_nt: TGTGCCAGCAGTTTCCTCCGCTCTGGGGCCAACGTCCTGACTTTC; cdr3_aa: CASSFLRSGANVLTF
d_call: -; clone_size: -; j_call: TRBJ1-1; v_call: TRBV4-2; cdr3_nt: TGTGCCAGCAGCCAAGCCCAAGGGAGAGGAAGCACTGAAGCTTTCTTT; cdr3_aa: CASSQAQGRGSTEAFF
d_call: -; clone_size: -; j_call: TRBJ1-2; v_call: TRBV6-4; cdr3_nt: TGTGCCAGCAGTGTAAACCCCGGGGACTATGGCTACACCTTC; cdr3_aa: CASSVNPGDYGYTF
d_call: -; clone_size: -; j_call: TRBJ1-2; v_call: TRBV5-5; cdr3_nt: TGTGCCAGCAGCTTGGATCCCCTCTCTCAGAGGATCTATGGCTACACCTTC; cdr3_aa: CASSLDPLSQRIYGYTF
d_call: TRBD1; clone_size: -; j_call: TRBJ1-4; v_call: TRBV6-1; cdr3_nt: TGTGCCAGCAGTGAACCCCAGGGGGCAATCGAAAAACTGTTTTTT; cdr3_aa: CASSEPQGAIEKLFF
d_call: TRBD1; clone_size: -; j_call: TRBJ1-2; v_call: TRBV7-3; cdr3_nt: TGTGCCAGCAGCTCGACAGGGGGTGGCTACACCTTC; cdr3_aa: CASSSTGGGYTF
d_call: -; clone_size: few; j_call: TRBJ1-2; v_call: TRBV29-1; cdr3_nt: TGCAGCGTACTGGACAGTAACTATGGCTACACCTTC; cdr3_aa: CSVLDSNYGYTF
d_call: TRBD2; clone_size: -; j_call: TRBJ2-1; v_call: TRBV29-1; cdr3_nt: TGCAGCGTTGATCAGGGACTAGCGGGATATGAGCAGTTCTTC; cdr3_aa: CSVDQGLAGYEQFF
d_call: -; clone_size: -; j_call: TRBJ1-1; v_call: TRBV5-1; cdr3_nt: TGCGCCAGCAGTTTTGGACTGATGAACACTGAAGCTTTCTTT; cdr3_aa: CASSFGLMNTEAFF
d_call: -; clone_size: -; j_call: TRBJ1-2; v_call: TRBV9; cdr3_nt: TGTGCCAGCAGCGCCGGCGGGGGTGGCTATGGCTACACCTTC; cdr3_aa: CASSAGGGGYGYTF
d_call: TRBD2; clone_size: -; j_call: TRBJ2-3; v_call: TRBV3-1/TRBV3-2; cdr3_nt: TGTGCCAGCAGCCGTACTAGCGGGAGAGGCACAGATACGCAGTATTTT; cdr3_aa: CASSRTSGRGTDTQYF
d_call: TRBD1; clone_size: -; j_call: TRBJ1-1; v_call: TRBV2; cdr3_nt: TGTGCCTGCAGGACAGGGGGTTTTACTGAAGCTTTCTTT; cdr3_aa: CACRTGGFTEAFF
d_call: -; clone_size: -; j_call: TRBJ2-1; v_call: TRBV5-1; cdr3_nt: TGCGCCAGCAGCCCGGACAAGGGCGGTTACAATGAGCAGTTCTTC; cdr3_aa: CASSPDKGGYNEQFF
d_call: -; clone_size: -; j_call: TRBJ2-5; v_call: TRBV7-2; cdr3_nt: TGTGCCAGCAGCAAATCAAGGAGCCAAGAGACCCAGTACTTC; cdr3_aa: CASSKSRSQETQYF
d_call: -; clone_size: -; j_call: TRBJ2-7; v_call: TRBV12-3/TRBV12-4; cdr3_nt: TGTGCCAGCAGTTTCCTAAGGGGGTACGAGCAGTACTTC; cdr3_aa: CASSFLRGYEQYF
d_call: -; clone_size: -; j_call: TRBJ2-5; v_call: TRBV21-1; cdr3_nt: TGTGCCAGCAGCCACAGGGCAGGGAAGCCAGAGACCCAGTACTTC; cdr3_aa: CASSHRAGKPETQYF
d_call: TRBD1; clone_size: -; j_call: TRBJ1-5; v_call: TRBV6-5; cdr3_nt: TGTGCCAGCCAGGGGGCGCGTAGCAATCAGCCCCAGCATTTT; cdr3_aa: CASQGARSNQPQHF
d_call: -; clone_size: -; j_call: TRBJ1-4; v_call: TRBV21-1; cdr3_nt: TGTGCCAGCAGTAGGGAGGGTCCCGGTGAAAAACTGTTTTTT; cdr3_aa: CASSREGPGEKLFF
d_call: TRBD2; clone_size: -; j_call: TRBJ2-3; v_call: TRBV6-2/TRBV6-3; cdr3_nt: TGTGCCAGCAGTTCCGCCGGGACTAGCTATACAGATACGCAGTATTTT; cdr3_aa: CASSSAGTSYTDTQYF
d_call: TRBD1; clone_size: -; j_call: TRBJ1-1; v_call: TRBV10-2; cdr3_nt: TGCGCCAGCAGTCCCGGGACAGGGATGGGGATCCGATTT; cdr3_aa: CASSPGTGMGIRF
d_call: -; clone_size: -; j_call: TRBJ2-2; v_call: TRBV4-1; cdr3_nt: TGCGCCAGCAGCCACCCCCGGGGGACGGTCGGGGAGCTGTTTTTT; cdr3_aa: CASSHPRGTVGELFF
d_call: -; clone_size: -; j_call: TRBJ2-3; v_call: TRBV5-5; cdr3_nt: TGTGCCAGCAGCTTGGTCCCAGCGGACACAGATACGCAGTATTTT; cdr3_aa: CASSLVPADTDTQYF
d_call: -; clone_size: -; j_call: TRBJ2-7; v_call: TRBV11-2; cdr3_nt: TGTGCCAGCAGCTTAGGCGGCCACGTCTCCTACGAGCAGTACTTC; cdr3_aa: CASSLGGHVSYEQYF
d_call: TRBD1; clone_size: -; j_call: TRBJ1-6; v_call: TRBV23-1; cdr3_nt: TGCGCCAGCAGTCCCACCGGGACAGGCAATTCACCCCTCCACTTT; cdr3_aa: CASSPTGTGNSPLHF
d_call: TRBD2; clone_size: few; j_call: TRBJ2-1; v_call: TRBV24-1; cdr3_nt: TGTGCCACCAGTGAAGGTAGCGGGAGTAACAATGAGCAGTTCTTC; cdr3_aa: CATSEGSGSNNEQFF
d_call: TRBD1; clone_size: -; j_call: TRBJ2-1; v_call: TRBV19; cdr3_nt: TGTGCCAGTAGTATGGTGGGACAGGGGGCCGATGAGCAGTTCTTC; cdr3_aa: CASSMVGQGADEQFF
d_call: -; clone_size: -; j_call: TRBJ2-7; v_call: TRBV5-1; cdr3_nt: TGCGCCAGCAGCTTGGGGGGGACTTCCTACGAGCAGTACTTC; cdr3_aa: CASSLGGTSYEQYF
d_call: TRBD1; clone_size: -; j_call: TRBJ1-1; v_call: TRBV19; cdr3_nt: TGTGCCAGTAGGAGGGGGCCTGGGACTGAAGCTTTCTTT; cdr3_aa: CASRRGPGTEAFF
d_call: TRBD2; clone_size: -; j_call: TRBJ2-7; v_call: TRBV15; cdr3_nt: TGTGCCACCAGCAGGGCCTCGGGACTAGTGGGCTACGAGCAGTACTTC; cdr3_aa: CATSRASGLVGYEQYF